This T cell receptor (beta chain) appears in the sequencing data of a study of technical replicates of blood from a handful of donors. This clone occurred once. Libraries were prepared by immunoSEQ multiplex PCR; TCRdb keeps only in-frame clonotypes and omits some of them. The repertoire has 65,000 to 85,000 clones, around 96% of them found once; the top ten carry 0.2%. The trim removed 4 bases at V and 0 bases at J, leaving 6 bases unmatched. The CDR3 contains 17 residues. Germline-derived CDR1 and CDR2 are MGHRA and YSYEKL. Source material: T cells isolated from PBMCs. This chain connects TRBV4-1 to TRBJ2-6; 7 bases agree with TRBD1. This TCR came from a human donor in good health. In nucleotides, the CDR3 is TGCGCCAGCAGCCGTCCGGGACAGACCTCTGGGGCCAACGTCCTGACTTTC. Protein sequence: CASSRPGQTSGANVLTF.